This entry concerns a single T cell receptor beta chain. Its antigen is unknown. The sample originates from a study of OX40 agonist ivuxolimab in advanced cancers. On the study more broadly: Each patient was given ivuxolimab into a vein every 2 weeks, at 0.01 to 10 mg/kg.

V was clipped by 7 bases and J by 6 bases; unmatched bases: 3. The CDR3 has 12 residues. Germline V gene sequence: CDR1 SNHLY, CDR2 FYNNEI. Generated by immunoSEQ multiplex PCR, the TCRdb table keeps only in-frame clones and is missing some. The data hold tens of thousands of clones, with around 90% observed a single time. General study points: CD8+ T cells (on average) carried more expanded clones than CD4+ T cells.

This sequence originates from an adult with an advanced solid tumor such as melanoma, head and neck, liver or kidney cancer. The genes are TRBV2 and TRBJ1-5; 7 positions agree with TRBD1. The source was CD4+ or CD8+ T cells sorted from blood, collected in a trial of the OX40 agonist ivuxolimab. The CDR3 loop reads CASTRQGQPQHF. As DNA, the CDR3 is TGTGCCAGCACTAGACAGGGTCAGCCCCAGCATTTT. Complete variable domain (other parts from reference TRBV2 and TRBJ1-5): EPEVTQTPSHQVTQMGQEVILRCVPISNHLYFYWYRQILGQKVEFLVSFYNNEISEKSEIFDDQFSVERPDGSNFTLKIRSTKLEDSAMYFCASTRQGQPQHFGDGTRLSIL.